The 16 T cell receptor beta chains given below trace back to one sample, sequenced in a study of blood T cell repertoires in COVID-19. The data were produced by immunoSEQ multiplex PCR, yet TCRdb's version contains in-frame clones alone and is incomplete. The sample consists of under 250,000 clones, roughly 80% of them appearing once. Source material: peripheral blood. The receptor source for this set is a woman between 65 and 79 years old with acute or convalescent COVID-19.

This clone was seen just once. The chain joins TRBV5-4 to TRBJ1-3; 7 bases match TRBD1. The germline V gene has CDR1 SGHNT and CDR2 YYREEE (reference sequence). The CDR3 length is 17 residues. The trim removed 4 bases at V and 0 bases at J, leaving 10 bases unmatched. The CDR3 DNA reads TGTGCCAGCAGCGGCCCGGGACAGCTAACCTCTGGAAACACCATATATTTT. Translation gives CASSGPGQLTSGNTIYF.

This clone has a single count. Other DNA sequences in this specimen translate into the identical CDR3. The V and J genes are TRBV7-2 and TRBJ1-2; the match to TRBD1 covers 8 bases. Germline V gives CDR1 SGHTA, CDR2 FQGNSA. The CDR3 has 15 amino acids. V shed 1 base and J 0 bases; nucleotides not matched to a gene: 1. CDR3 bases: TGTGCCAGCAGCTTAGTACAGGGGGCTAACTATGGCTACACCTTC. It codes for CASSLVQGANYGYTF.

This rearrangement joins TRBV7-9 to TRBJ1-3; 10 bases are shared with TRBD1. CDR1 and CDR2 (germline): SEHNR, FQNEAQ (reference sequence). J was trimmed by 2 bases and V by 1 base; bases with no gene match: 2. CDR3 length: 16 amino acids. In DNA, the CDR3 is TGTGCCAGCAGCTTAGTTGGGACAGGGGCTGGAAACACCATATATTTT. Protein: CASSLVGTGAGNTIYF. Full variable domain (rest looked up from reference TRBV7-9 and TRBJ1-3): DTGVSQNPRHKITKRGQNVTFRCDPISEHNRLYWYRQTLGQGPEFLTYFQNEAQLEKSRLLSDRFSAERPKGSFSTLEIQRTEQGDSAMYLCASSLVGTGAGNTIYFGEGSWLTVV.

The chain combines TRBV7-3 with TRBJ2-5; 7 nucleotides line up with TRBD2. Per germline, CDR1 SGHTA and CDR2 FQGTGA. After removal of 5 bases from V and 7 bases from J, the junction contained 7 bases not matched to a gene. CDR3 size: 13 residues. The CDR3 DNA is TGTGCCAGCAGCCGGGGAGGGGAAGGGACCCAGTACTTC. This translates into CASSRGGEGTQYF. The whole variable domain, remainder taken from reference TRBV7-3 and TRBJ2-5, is GAGVSQTPSNKVTEKGKYVELRCDPISGHTALYWYRQSLGQGPEFLIYFQGTGAADDSGLPNDRFFAVRPEGSVSTLKIQRTERGDSAVYLCASSRGGEGTQYFGPGTRLLVL.

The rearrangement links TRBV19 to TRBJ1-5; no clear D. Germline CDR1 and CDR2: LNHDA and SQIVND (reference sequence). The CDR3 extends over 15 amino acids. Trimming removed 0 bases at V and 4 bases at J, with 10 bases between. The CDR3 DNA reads TGTGCCAGTAGTATAGACCGGATAGCGAATCAGCCCCAGCATTTT. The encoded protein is CASSIDRIANQPQHF.

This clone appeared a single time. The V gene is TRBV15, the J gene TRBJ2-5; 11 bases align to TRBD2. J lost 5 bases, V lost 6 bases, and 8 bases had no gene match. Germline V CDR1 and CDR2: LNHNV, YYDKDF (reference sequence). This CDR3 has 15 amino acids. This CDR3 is CATRSGLAESETQYF. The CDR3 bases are TGTGCCACCAGGTCGGGACTAGCGGAGTCGGAGACCCAGTACTTC. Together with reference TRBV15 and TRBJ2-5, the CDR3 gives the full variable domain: DAMVIQNPRYQVTQFGKPVTLSCSQTLNHNVMYWYQQKSSQAPKLLFHYYDKDFNNEADTPDNFQSRRPNTSFCFLDIRSPGLGDTAMYLCATRSGLAESETQYFGPGTRLLVL.

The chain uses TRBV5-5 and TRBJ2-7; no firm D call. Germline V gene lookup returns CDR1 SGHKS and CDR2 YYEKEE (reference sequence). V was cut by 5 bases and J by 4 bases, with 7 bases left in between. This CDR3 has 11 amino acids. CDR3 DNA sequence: TGTGCCAGCAGATCCAATTACGAGCAGTACTTC. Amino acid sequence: CASRSNYEQYF.

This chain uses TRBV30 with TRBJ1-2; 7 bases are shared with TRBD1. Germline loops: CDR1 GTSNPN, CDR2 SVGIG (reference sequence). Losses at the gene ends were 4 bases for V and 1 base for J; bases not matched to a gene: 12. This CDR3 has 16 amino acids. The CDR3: CAWMAQTGTVNYGYTF. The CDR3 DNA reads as TGTGCCTGGATGGCTCAAACCGGGACAGTTAACTATGGCTACACCTTC.

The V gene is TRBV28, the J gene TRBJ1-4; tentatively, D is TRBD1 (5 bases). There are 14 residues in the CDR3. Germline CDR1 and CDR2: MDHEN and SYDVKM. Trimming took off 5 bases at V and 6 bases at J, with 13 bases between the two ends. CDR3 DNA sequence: TGTGCCAGCAGTCCGGGGGGAGCCGATGAAAAACTGTTTTTT. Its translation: CASSPGGADEKLFF.

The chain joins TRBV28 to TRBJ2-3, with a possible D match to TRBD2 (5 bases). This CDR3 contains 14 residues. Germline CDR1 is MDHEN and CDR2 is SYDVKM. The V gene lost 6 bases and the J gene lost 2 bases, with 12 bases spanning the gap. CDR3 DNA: TGTGCCAGCAGCACTAGTCCAAACACAGATACGCAGTATTTT. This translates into CASSTSPNTDTQYF.

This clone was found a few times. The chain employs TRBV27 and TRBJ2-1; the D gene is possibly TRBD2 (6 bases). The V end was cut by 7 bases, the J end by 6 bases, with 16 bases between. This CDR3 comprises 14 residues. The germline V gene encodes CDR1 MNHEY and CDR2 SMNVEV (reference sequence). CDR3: CASTLRRGSNEQFF. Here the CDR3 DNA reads TGTGCCAGCACCCTCCGGAGGGGATCCAATGAGCAGTTCTTC.

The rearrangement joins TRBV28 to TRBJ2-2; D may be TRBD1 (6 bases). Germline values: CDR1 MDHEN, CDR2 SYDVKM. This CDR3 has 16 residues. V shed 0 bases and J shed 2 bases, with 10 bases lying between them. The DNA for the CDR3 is TGTGCCAGCAGTTTATGGGGGGCTTCAAACACCGGGGAGCTGTTTTTT. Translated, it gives CASSLWGASNTGELFF.

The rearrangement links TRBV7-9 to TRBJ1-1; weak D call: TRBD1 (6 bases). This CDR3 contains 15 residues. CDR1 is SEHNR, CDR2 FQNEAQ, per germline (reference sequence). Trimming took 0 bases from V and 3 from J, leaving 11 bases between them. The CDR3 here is CASSLAAGAYTEAFF. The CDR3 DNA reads TGTGCCAGCAGCTTAGCAGCAGGGGCGTACACTGAAGCTTTCTTT.

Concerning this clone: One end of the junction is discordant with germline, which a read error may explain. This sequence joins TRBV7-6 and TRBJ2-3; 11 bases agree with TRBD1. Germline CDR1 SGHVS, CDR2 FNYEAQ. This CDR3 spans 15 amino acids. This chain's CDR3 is CASSLMGQGVDTQYF. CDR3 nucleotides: TGCGCCAGCAGCCTAATGGGACAGGGGGTAGATACGCAGTATTTT.

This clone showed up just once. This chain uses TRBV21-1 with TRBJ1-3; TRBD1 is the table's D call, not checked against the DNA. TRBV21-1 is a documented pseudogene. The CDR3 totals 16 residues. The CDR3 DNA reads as TGTGCCAGCAGCAAAGCTTACCGGGACAGGGCGGACACCATATATTTT. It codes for CASSKAYRDRADTIYF.

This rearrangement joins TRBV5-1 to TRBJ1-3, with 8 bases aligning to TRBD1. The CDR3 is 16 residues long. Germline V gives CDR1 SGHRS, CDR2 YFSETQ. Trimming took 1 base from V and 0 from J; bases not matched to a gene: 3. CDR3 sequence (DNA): TGCGCCAGCAGCTTGTCAACAGGGGGCTCTGGAAACACCATATATTTT. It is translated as CASSLSTGGSGNTIYF.